These T cell receptor beta chains were read from a single sample in a study of cytotoxic CD8 clonotypes in ibrutinib-treated CLL. Clones were sequenced by immunoSEQ multiplex PCR, and TCRdb holds only the in-frame ones, with some missing. Of some 120,000 clones listed, about 85% are singletons. Sample: PBMCs, taken after 24 months of ibrutinib treatment. The receptors originated from a human donor with chronic lymphocytic leukemia. Both conserved end residues are part of each CDR3.

TRBJ1-2 TRBV30 CAWSVPEQGDYGYTF
TRBJ2-7 TRBV4-2 CASSQEGEGVHVDEQYF
TRBJ1-2 TRBV6-5 CASSYSAGNYGYTF
TRBJ2-3 TRBV21-1 CASSNQPGQIFFTDTQYF
TRBJ1-4 TRBV5-1 CASSLQGHLTNEKLFF
TRBJ1-1 TRBV6-6 CASSAVGGGSTEAFF
TRBJ1-4 TRBV9 CASSVKDRANEKLFF
TRBJ2-1 TRBV27 CASSPLGVVDEQFF
TRBJ2-2 TRBV28 CASSFSTGELFF
TRBJ2-3 TRBV6-5 CASSRLAVSTDTQYF
TRBJ2-3 TRBV27 CASSLRSTDTQYF
TRBJ1-1 TRBV9 CASSFGTGNTEAFF
TRBJ1-2 TRBV19 CASSIGYGYTF
TRBJ1-2 TRBV6-1 CASSVRDDHNYGYTF
TRBJ1-1 TRBV6-5 CASSPGGDTEAFF
TRBJ2-7 TRBV19 CASSINGRAWEEQYF
TRBJ2-1 TRBV9 CASSLTGRVAYNEQFF
TRBJ2-1 TRBV4-3 CASSQGRQSDEQFF
TRBJ1-2 TRBV5-7 CASSLGGQAVNYGYTF
TRBJ2-5 TRBV7-8 CASRSRLTGEETQYF
TRBJ1-4 TRBV2 CASSDSLRAEKLFF
TRBJ2-2 TRBV7-9 CASRPSGVDTGELFF
TRBJ2-3 TRBV5-6 CASNQDGGSTDTQYF
TRBJ1-5 TRBV19 CASSSPSTRRNQPQHF
TRBJ2-3 TRBV29-1 CSVEQGSTTDTQYF
TRBJ2-3 TRBV18 CASSPPGSGGAGDTQYF
TRBJ2-5 TRBV2 CASSAGTKETQYF
TRBJ1-3 TRBV6-6 CASIKEGLGGNTIYF
TRBJ1-6 TRBV5-1 CASSFSGSVSNSPLHF
TRBJ2-2 TRBV5-1 CASSQAVGETGELFF
TRBJ2-7 TRBV11-2 CASSFAPAGVEQYF
TRBJ1-1 TRBV9 CASSVGGQSTEAFF
TRBJ2-5 TRBV7-2 CASSLAGDRTQYF
TRBJ2-5 TRBV19 CASSEGETQYF
TRBJ2-1 TRBV25-1 CASSVPVNNEQFF
TRBJ1-2 TRBV13 CASSLDQILQGANYGYTF
TRBJ1-4 TRBV18 CASRMTGATNEKLFF
TRBJ2-3 TRBV6-1 CASRSDRTWTDTQYF
TRBJ2-3 TRBV6-5 CASNQADTQYF